Presented here are 27 T cell receptor beta chains from one specimen sequenced in a study of T cells in Graves' hyperthyroidism and ophthalmopathy. Using RNA transcripts as the source, TCR beta CDR3 regions were amplified. The study used the HTBI primer set for a first-round RT-PCR of the TCR CDR3. TCRdb re-analysed the multiplex PCR reads in MiXCR, keeping a single row per CDR3 protein. The sample has a few hundred thousand distinct CDR3 sequences; approximately 44% are singletons. Material for sequencing was peripheral blood or thyroid tissue (not recorded which). Source of these receptors: a woman under 30 with Graves' hyperthyroidism.

This clonotype was detected ten times or more. The chain joins TRBV6-1 to TRBJ1-2; 7 nucleotides line up with TRBD1. This CDR3 is built from 18 residues. The V segment lost 6 bases and the J segment 4 bases; nucleotides outside the gene matches: 20. The V gene's germline CDR1 is MNHNS and CDR2 SASEGT. The CDR3, as DNA: TGTGCCAGCAGGAGCTTAGAGGGGGCGGGGGCGCGGAGCTATGGCTACACCTTC. It encodes CASRSLEGAGARSYGYTF.

This clonotype showed up just once. This chain uses TRBV7-2 with TRBJ1-5; D is uncertain. Germline assignment: CDR1 SGHTA and CDR2 FQGNSA. Trimming removed 6 bases from V and 7 bases from J, with 16 bases in between. The CDR3 has 14 amino acids. The CDR3 sequence is CASRTLVSNQPQHF. DNA of the CDR3: TGTGCCAGCAGGACCCTGGTGAGTAACCAGCCCCAGCATTTT.

This clonotype has ten or more counts. The rearrangement uses TRBV20-1 and TRBJ2-5; 10 bases line up with TRBD1. Germline V gene data show CDR1 as DFQATT and CDR2 as SNEGSKA (reference sequence). V was clipped by 0 bases and J by 5 bases; unmatched bases: 9. The CDR3 totals 16 residues. The CDR3 region is CSARDGGTGARETQYF. CDR3 in DNA: TGCAGTGCTAGAGATGGGGGGACAGGGGCCAGGGAGACCCAGTACTTC.

The CDR3 spells CSAPTGQSSYNEQFF. The CDR3 nucleotides read TGCAGCGCCCCCACCGGACAGAGCTCCTACAATGAGCAGTTCTTC. The chain joins TRBV29-1 to TRBJ2-1; D possibly corresponds to TRBD1 (6 bases). From germline, CDR1 is SQVTM and CDR2 ANQGSEA. The V and J ends lost 7 bases and 0 bases respectively, with 16 bases between them. The CDR3 has 15 amino acids.

This clonotype was recorded at least ten times. CDR3 loop: CASSASGAGELFF. In DNA form, the CDR3 reads TGTGCCAGCAGTGCTAGCGGAGCCGGGGAGCTGTTTTTT. V usage is TRBV6-4 and J usage is TRBJ2-2, with TRBD2 matching 7 bases. The CDR3 loop spans 13 amino acids. Germline lookup yields CDR1 MRHNA and CDR2 SNTAGT. The junction had 2 bases not matched to a gene; V was cut back by 4 bases and J by 6 bases.

To note about this clonotype: A junction end diverges from the germline sequence, so it may reflect a read error. The rearrangement uses TRBV7-2 and TRBJ2-5, with D unresolved. Germline assignment: CDR1 SGHTA and CDR2 FQGNSA. The CDR3 has 12 residues. As DNA, the CDR3 is TGTGCCAGCAGACTAAGGCAAGAGACCCAGCACTTC. It encodes CASRLRQETQHF.

This clonotype appeared many times. The rearrangement joins TRBV25-1 to TRBJ2-6; no clear D. The germline V gene has CDR1 MGHDK and CDR2 SYGVNS. CDR3 size: 16 residues. Trimming pared 3 bases from V and 2 bases from J, leaving 11 bases between. CDR3 amino acids: CASSDRLRPGANVLTF. CDR3 coding DNA: TGTGCCAGCAGTGACCGTCTCAGGCCTGGGGCCAACGTCCTGACTTTC.

The chain joins TRBV27 to TRBJ1-3; no clear D. Per germline, CDR1 MNHEY and CDR2 SMNVEV (reference sequence). This CDR3 is built from 15 residues. The ends were cut back, 8 bases at V and 4 bases at J, with 18 bases in the middle. The CDR3 loop is CASPPGYRPGNTIYF. CDR3 coding DNA: TGTGCCAGCCCCCCAGGATACAGACCGGGAAACACCATATATTTT.

The sample holds a few counts of this clonotype. The chain links TRBV12-3 or TRBV12-4 to TRBJ2-5; D tentatively fits TRBD1 or TRBD2 (7 bases each). CDR3 length: 15 residues. Deletions cut 8 bases from V and 5 bases from J, with 21 bases between. The CDR3 protein is CASEGGDSLFETQYF. CDR3 bases: TGTGCCAGCGAGGGAGGGGACAGTCTTTTCGAGACCCAGTACTTC.

This clonotype was detected ten times or more. The V gene is TRBV6-2 or TRBV6-3, the J gene TRBJ1-5, with D unresolved. Per germline, CDR1 MNHEY and CDR2 SVGEGT. The CDR3 is 12 residues long. V gave up 1 base and J gave up 4 bases, with 2 bases separating them. The CDR3 DNA reads as TGTGCCAGCAGTTACTGGAATCAGCCCCAGCATTTT. The encoded protein is CASSYWNQPQHF.

The chain uses TRBV29-1 and TRBJ2-7; D is unclear. The CDR3 is 12 residues long. CDR1 is SQVTM and CDR2 is ANQGSEA in the germline V gene. The V end lost 8 bases, the J end lost 0 bases, and 11 bases lay between the germline ends. CDR3 sequence (DNA): TGCAGCATACAAAGCGTCTCCTACGAGCAGTACTTC. Protein sequence: CSIQSVSYEQYF.

The rearrangement links TRBV24-1 to TRBJ2-7; 11 nucleotides match TRBD1. J lost 7 bases, V lost 4 bases, and 11 bases had no gene match. In germline, CDR1 is KGHDR, CDR2 SFDVKD. The CDR3 length is 16 residues. The CDR3 DNA is TGTGCCACCAGTGACTCGGGACAGGGGGTGGTCGATGAGCAGTACTTC. Amino acids: CATSDSGQGVVDEQYF.

The V and J genes are TRBV15 and TRBJ2-2; no firm D call. CDR3 length: 14 amino acids. With 0 bases removed from V and 3 bases from J, the gap between germline ends came to 5 bases. Germline values: CDR1 LNHNV, CDR2 YYDKDF (reference sequence). CDR3 in DNA: TGTGCCACCAGCAGAGATCAAGACACCGGGGAGCTGTTTTTT. Protein product: CATSRDQDTGELFF.

A few counts support this clonotype. A much larger clone lies a single base off, so this may be a read error. CDR3 sequence: CASGGGGQYF. In DNA form, the CDR3 reads TGTGCCAGCGGGGGTGGGGGGCAGTACTTC. The V gene is TRBV9, the J gene TRBJ2-7, with D perhaps given as TRBD1 or TRBD2 (5 bases each). V lost 7 bases and J lost 9, with 11 bases in between. The CDR3 runs to 10 residues. The germline V gene encodes CDR1 SGDLS and CDR2 YYNGEE.

This clonotype was observed many times. This rearrangement joins TRBV29-1 to TRBJ2-6, with D unclear. Germline V gene sequence: CDR1 SQVTM, CDR2 ANQGSEA. This CDR3 has 15 amino acids. Trimming cost V 0 bases and J 2 bases, with 8 bases left between them. The DNA for the CDR3 is TGCAGCGTTGAAGATACGGGCACTGGGGCCAACGTCCTGACTTTC. It encodes CSVEDTGTGANVLTF.

Worth noting for this clonotype: This may come from a read error, since a much larger clone is one base off. The chain has TRBV20-1 and TRBJ1-1, with D possibly being TRBD1 (6 bases). The ends were cut back, 1 base at V and 5 bases at J, with 17 bases in the middle. The CDR3 is made up of 15 amino acids. Germline-derived CDR1 and CDR2 are DFQATT and SNEGSKA (reference sequence). The CDR3 coding sequence is TGCAGTGCTAGAGGGGGGGCCGGGGGATGGACTGAAGCTTTCTTT. Encoded protein: CSARGGAGGWTEAFF.

In its sample, this clonotype was seen many times. The chain is built from TRBV6-6 and TRBJ2-7, with D possibly matching TRBD2 (7 bases). V gave up 4 bases and J gave up 3 bases, with 13 bases separating them. The CDR3 consists of 14 residues. The germline V gene encodes CDR1 MNHNY and CDR2 SVGAGI (reference sequence). In DNA form, the CDR3 reads TGTGCCAGCAGTTTAGGGGGGGTCAACTACGAGCAGTACTTC. This translates into CASSLGGVNYEQYF.

The sample holds a few counts of this clonotype. The junction does not match germline at one end; this may be a read error. This chain links TRBV10-3 with TRBJ1-2; D is possibly TRBD1 (6 bases). The CDR3 length is 16 residues. Per the germline V gene, CDR1 is ENHRY and CDR2 is SYGVKD. CDR3 sequence: CASSLYPGVANYGYTF. CDR3 bases: TGTGCCAGCAGTTTATACCCAGGGGTAGCTAACTATGGCTACACCTTC.

This clonotype was recorded a few times. The chain links TRBV19 to TRBJ2-7, with 9 bases identical to TRBD1. The CDR3 loop spans 14 amino acids. From germline, CDR1 is LNHDA and CDR2 SQIVND (reference sequence). V dropped 6 bases and J dropped 5; count of bases not matched to a gene: 8. This CDR3 reads CASRPGQGRDEQYF. The DNA of the CDR3 is TGTGCCAGTAGGCCGGGACAGGGACGGGACGAGCAGTACTTC.

In its sample, this clonotype was seen many times. CDR3: CASSRLKEGQGFRYTF. As DNA, the CDR3 is TGTGCCAGCAGCCGACTTAAAGAGGGGCAGGGCTTTCGCTACACCTTC. The V gene is TRBV11-2, the J gene TRBJ1-2; weak D call: TRBD1 (5 bases). The length of the CDR3 is 16 residues. Germline-derived CDR1 and CDR2 are SGHAT and FQNNGV. V lost 5 bases to trimming and J lost 9 bases, with 25 bases between them.

This clonotype was seen repeatedly, ten times or more. The chain carries TRBV5-8 and TRBJ1-6; perhaps TRBD1 as D (6 bases). Trimming cost V 2 bases and J 7 bases, with 16 bases left between them. Germline V lookup: CDR1 SGHTS, CDR2 YDEGEE. CDR3 length equals 16 residues. In DNA form, the CDR3 reads TGTGCCAGCAGCTTAGGAACCGACAGGCTAAATTCACCCCTCCACTTT. It encodes CASSLGTDRLNSPLHF.

J is TRBJ2-7 and V is TRBV14; 11 nucleotides match TRBD2. The end of the DNA fits TRBJ2-1 better, so the J call may be wrong. The germline V gene has CDR1 SGHDN and CDR2 FVKESK. The CDR3 runs 17 residues. CDR3 amino acids: CASSYGASGRSYNEQFF. Here the CDR3 DNA reads TGTGCCAGCAGCTACGGGGCTAGCGGGAGGTCCTACAATGAGCAGTTCTTC.

This rearrangement joins TRBV25-1 to TRBJ1-2, with D perhaps matching TRBD1 (5 bases). Germline values: CDR1 MGHDK, CDR2 SYGVNS. The CDR3 totals 13 residues. The DNA for the CDR3 is TGTGCTAGAGTGGAGAGACAGATTTATGGCTACACCTTC. This codes for CARVERQIYGYTF.

The chain carries TRBV29-1 and TRBJ1-1, with D unclear. The CDR3 covers 13 residues. Trimming cost V 1 base and J 3 bases, with 9 bases left between them. Germline V gene sequence: CDR1 SQVTM, CDR2 ANQGSEA. The DNA of the CDR3 is TGCAGCGTTGAAGGGCCGCGGGACACTGAAGCTTTCTTT. Amino acids: CSVEGPRDTEAFF.

The rearrangement links TRBV5-1 to TRBJ2-7; 8 nucleotides agree with TRBD2. V was pared by 4 bases and J by 7 bases, with 16 bases of the junction left unmatched. The CDR3 covers 16 residues. CDR1 and CDR2 (germline): SGHRS, YFSETQ. The CDR3 DNA follows: TGCGCCAGCAGCCCGCGGGGGGACCGCTCCTACAATGAGCAGTACTTC. This encodes CASSPRGDRSYNEQYF. The entire variable domain, with the rest obtained from reference TRBV5-1 and TRBJ2-7, is as follows: KAGVTQTPRYLIKTRGQQVTLSCSPISGHRSVSWYQQTPGQGLQFLFEYFSETQRNKGNFPGRFSGRQFSNSRSEMNVSTLELGDSALYLCASSPRGDRSYNEQYFGPGTRLTVT.

At least ten counts were recorded for this clonotype. The J gene is TRBJ1-1, the V gene TRBV6-2 or TRBV6-3, with TRBD1 as a possible D gene (5 bases). Per germline, CDR1 MNHEY and CDR2 SVGEGT. V lost 7 bases and J 1 base, leaving 10 bases between the germline ends. This CDR3 region has 13 residues. In DNA form, the CDR3 reads TGTGCCAGCATCTCCGACAGGAACACTGAAGCTTTCTTT. Residues: CASISDRNTEAFF.

The table lists this clonotype with many counts. This rearrangement joins TRBV24-1 to TRBJ1-1, with D perhaps TRBD1 (6 bases). Looked up from germline, CDR1 is KGHDR and CDR2 is SFDVKD. V was trimmed by 3 bases and J by 4 bases, leaving 14 bases between them. CDR3 size: 15 residues. The CDR3 nucleotides are TGTGCCACCAGTGATCGCACAGGGTTGGGCACTGAAGCTTTCTTT. Protein: CATSDRTGLGTEAFF.